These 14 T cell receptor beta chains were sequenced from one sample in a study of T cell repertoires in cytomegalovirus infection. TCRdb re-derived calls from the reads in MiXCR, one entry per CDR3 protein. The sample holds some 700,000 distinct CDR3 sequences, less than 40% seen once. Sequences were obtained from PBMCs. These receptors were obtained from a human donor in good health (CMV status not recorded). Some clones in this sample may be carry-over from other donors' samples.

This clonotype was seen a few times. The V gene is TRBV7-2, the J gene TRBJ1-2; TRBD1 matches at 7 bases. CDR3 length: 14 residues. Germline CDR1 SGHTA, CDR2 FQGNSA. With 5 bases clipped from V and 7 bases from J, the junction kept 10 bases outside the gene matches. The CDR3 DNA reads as TGTGCCAGCAGCCCCCAGGGGGGGACTTCTGGCTACACCTTC. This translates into CASSPQGGTSGYTF.

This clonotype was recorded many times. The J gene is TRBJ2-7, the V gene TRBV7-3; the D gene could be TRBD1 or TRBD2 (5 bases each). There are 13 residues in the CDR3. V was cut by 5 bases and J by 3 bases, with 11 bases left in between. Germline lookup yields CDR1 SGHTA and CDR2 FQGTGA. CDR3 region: CASSLDSGYEQYF. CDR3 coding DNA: TGTGCCAGCAGCCTCGACAGCGGCTACGAGCAGTACTTC.

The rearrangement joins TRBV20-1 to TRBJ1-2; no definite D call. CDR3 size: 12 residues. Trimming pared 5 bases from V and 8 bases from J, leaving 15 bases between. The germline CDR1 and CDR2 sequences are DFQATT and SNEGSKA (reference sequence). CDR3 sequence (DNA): TGCAGTGCTTCCATTTTGGGAGGAGGCTACACCTTC. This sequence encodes CSASILGGGYTF.

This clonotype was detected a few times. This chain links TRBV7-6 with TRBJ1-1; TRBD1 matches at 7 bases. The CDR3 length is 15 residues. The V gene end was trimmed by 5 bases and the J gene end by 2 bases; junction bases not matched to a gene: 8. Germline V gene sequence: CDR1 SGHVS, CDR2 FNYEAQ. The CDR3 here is CASSPTGTDNTEAFF. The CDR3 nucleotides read TGTGCCAGCAGCCCAACCGGGACAGACAACACTGAAGCTTTCTTT.

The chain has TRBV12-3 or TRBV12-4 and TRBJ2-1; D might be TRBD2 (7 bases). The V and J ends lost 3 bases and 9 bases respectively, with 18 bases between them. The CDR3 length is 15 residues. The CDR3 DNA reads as TGTGCCAGCAGTTTCTACCCAGAAGGGGGGGTTGAGCAGTTCTTC. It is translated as CASSFYPEGGVEQFF.

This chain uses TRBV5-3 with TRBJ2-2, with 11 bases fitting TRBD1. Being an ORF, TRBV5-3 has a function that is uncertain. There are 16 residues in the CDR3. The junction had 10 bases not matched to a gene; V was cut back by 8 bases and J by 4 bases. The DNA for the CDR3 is TGTGCCAGCAGCGGGGACAGGGGGTCTTCCACCGGGGAGCTGTTTTTT. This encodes CASSGDRGSSTGELFF.

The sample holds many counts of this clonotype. The CDR3 bases are TGTGCCAGTAGTATCGGGGACCGGTTGGGCGAGCAGTACTTC. It is translated as CASSIGDRLGEQYF. The chain carries TRBV19 and TRBJ2-7; perhaps D is TRBD1 or TRBD2 (5 bases each). The CDR3 is made up of 14 amino acids. Germline V gives CDR1 LNHDA, CDR2 SQIVND (reference sequence). Trimming pared 3 bases from V and 6 bases from J, leaving 15 bases between.

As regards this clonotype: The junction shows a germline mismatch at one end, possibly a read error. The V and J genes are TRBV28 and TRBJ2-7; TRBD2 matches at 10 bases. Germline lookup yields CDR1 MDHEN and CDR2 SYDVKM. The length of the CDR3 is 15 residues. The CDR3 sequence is CASSLISGRAYEPYF. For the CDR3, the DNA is TGTGCCAGCAGTTTAATCAGCGGGAGGGCCTACGAGCCGTACTTC.

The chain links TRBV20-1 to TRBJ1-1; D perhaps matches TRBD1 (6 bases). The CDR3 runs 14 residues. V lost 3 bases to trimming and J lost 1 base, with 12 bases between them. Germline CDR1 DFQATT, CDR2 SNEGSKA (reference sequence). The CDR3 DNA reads TGCAGTGCTAGGCGACAGGCGGCGAACACTGAAGCTTTCTTT. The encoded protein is CSARRQAANTEAFF.

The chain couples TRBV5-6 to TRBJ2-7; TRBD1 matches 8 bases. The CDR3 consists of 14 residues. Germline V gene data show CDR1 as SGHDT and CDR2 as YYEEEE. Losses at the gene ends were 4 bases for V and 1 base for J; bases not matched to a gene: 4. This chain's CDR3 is CASSVGQESYEQYF. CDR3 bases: TGTGCCAGCAGCGTGGGACAGGAGTCCTACGAGCAGTACTTC.

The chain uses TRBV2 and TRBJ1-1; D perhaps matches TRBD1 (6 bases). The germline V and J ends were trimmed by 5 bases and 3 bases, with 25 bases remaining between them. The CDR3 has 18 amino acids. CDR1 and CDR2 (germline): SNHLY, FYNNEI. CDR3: CASSPFGGHGEGDTEAFF. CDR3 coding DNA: TGTGCCAGCAGTCCCTTCGGGGGGCACGGTGAAGGGGACACTGAAGCTTTCTTT.

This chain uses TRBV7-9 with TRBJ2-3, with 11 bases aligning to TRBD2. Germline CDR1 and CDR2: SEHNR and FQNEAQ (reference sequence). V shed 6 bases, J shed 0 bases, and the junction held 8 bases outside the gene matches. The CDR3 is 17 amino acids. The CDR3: CASSRGTSGLSTDTQYF. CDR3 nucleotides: TGTGCCAGCAGTCGTGGGACTAGCGGACTAAGCACAGATACGCAGTATTTT.

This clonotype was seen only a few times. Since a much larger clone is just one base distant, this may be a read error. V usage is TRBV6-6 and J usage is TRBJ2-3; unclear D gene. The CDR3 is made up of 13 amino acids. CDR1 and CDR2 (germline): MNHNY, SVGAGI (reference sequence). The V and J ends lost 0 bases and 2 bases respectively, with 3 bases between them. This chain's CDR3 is CASSYSATDTQYF. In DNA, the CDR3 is TGTGCCAGCAGTTACTCGGCCACAGATACGCAGTATTTT.

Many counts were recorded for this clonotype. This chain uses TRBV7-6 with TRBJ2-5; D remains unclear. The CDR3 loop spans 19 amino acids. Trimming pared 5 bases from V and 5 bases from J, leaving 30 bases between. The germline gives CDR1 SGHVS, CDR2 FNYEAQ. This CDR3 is CASSRIYDPRPREGETQYF. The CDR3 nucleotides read TGTGCCAGCAGCCGAATTTACGACCCCCGGCCCAGAGAAGGGGAGACCCAGTACTTC. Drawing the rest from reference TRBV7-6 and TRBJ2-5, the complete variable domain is GAGVSQSPRYKVTKRGQDVALRCDPISGHVSLYWYRQALGQGPEFLTYFNYEAQQDKSGLPNDRFSAERPEGSISTLTIQRTEQRDSAMYRCASSRIYDPRPREGETQYFGPGTRLLVL.